This T cell receptor (beta chain) was identified during a study of blood T cell repertoires in COVID-19. Across the whole study: Sample material is recorded as cDNA or gDNA derived from T cells, B-cell-depleted T cells, or PBMCs.

V lost 1 base, J lost 3 bases, and 5 bases stayed unmatched. Germline loops: CDR1 SGHAT, CDR2 FQNNGV. This CDR3 spans 15 amino acids. Authors' methods: Estimation of nucleated cell counts relied on the amplification of reference gene primers. Assay: immunoSEQ multiplex PCR; the TCRdb copy retains only in-frame clones and omits some. V and J calls and clone size follow that table, whereas D and trimming were derived from the DNA. The sample holds approximately 200,000 clones, about 90% seen once. This receptor was taken from a man between 40 and 49 years old with active or convalescent COVID-19. Material for sequencing was peripheral blood. This chain uses TRBV11-2 with TRBJ2-7; 8 positions match TRBD2. The CDR3 here is CASSLGAGGHYEQYF. CDR3 DNA: TGTGCCAGCAGCTTAGGGGCGGGGGGTCACTACGAGCAGTACTTC. Variable domain in full (rest from reference TRBV11-2 and TRBJ2-7): EAGVAQSPRYKIIEKRQSVAFWCNPISGHATLYWYQQILGQGPKLLIQFQNNGVVDDSQLPKDRFSAERLKGVDSTLKIQPAKLEDSAVYLCASSLGAGGHYEQYFGPGTRLTVT.